This T cell receptor beta chain is drawn from a study of shared clonotypes between healthy human individuals. Deep level was the assay's run setting. The method was immunoSEQ multiplex PCR; TCRdb's version includes in-frame clones alone and lacks a portion of them. The sample carries 2.3 million or so clones, 90% to 95% recorded once. Germline V gene lookup returns CDR1 SGHRS and CDR2 YFSETQ. The CDR3 sequence is 15 residues long. Trimming removed 1 base from V and 10 bases from J; junction bases left unmatched: 7. The rearrangement joins TRBV5-1 to TRBJ1-6; 8 bases agree with TRBD1. The TCR was taken from a man between 18 and 29 years old in good health. Some clones in this sample may be carry-over from other donors' samples. Sequenced input: naive CD4+ T cells from PBMCs. As to subset: CD45RA+ positively selected. The CDR3 DNA sequence: TGCGCCAGCAGCTTGACCGGACAGGGAAAATCACCCCTCCACTTT. Residues: CASSLTGQGKSPLHF. Combining the CDR3 with reference TRBV5-1 and TRBJ1-6 gives the whole variable domain KAGVTQTPRYLIKTRGQQVTLSCSPISGHRSVSWYQQTPGQGLQFLFEYFSETQRNKGNFPGRFSGRQFSNSRSEMNVSTLELGDSALYLCASSLTGQGKSPLHFGNGTRLTVT.